This T cell receptor beta chain comes out of a study of cytomegalovirus exposure and HLA in healthy donors. Germline values: CDR1 SGHTA, CDR2 FQGTGA. This CDR3 contains 15 residues. V shed 6 bases, J shed 6 bases, and the junction held 6 bases outside the gene matches. In regard to this clone: The target antigen is unknown.

With 60 Vbeta and 13 Jbeta primers, the PCR was carried out. Libraries were prepared by immunoSEQ multiplex PCR; TCRdb keeps only in-frame clonotypes and omits some of them. In the table there are 120,000 to 150,000 clones, approximately 79% of which are singletons. Points from the study as a whole: Another analysis was done later, and it associated over 15,000 TCR beta sequences with HLA alleles at 0.05 false discovery rate.

The V and J genes are TRBV7-3 and TRBJ2-3; 13 positions match TRBD2. The sample taken for sequencing was PBMCs. The TCR comes from a woman aged 40-49 years in good health and CMV-seropositive. The CDR3 DNA follows: TGTGCCAGCAGTCCGACTAGCGGGGGGTTCGATACGCAGTATTTT. It is translated as CASSPTSGGFDTQYF. Combining the CDR3 with reference TRBV7-3 and TRBJ2-3 gives the whole variable domain GAGVSQTPSNKVTEKGKYVELRCDPISGHTALYWYRQSLGQGPEFLIYFQGTGAADDSGLPNDRFFAVRPEGSVSTLKIQRTERGDSAVYLCASSPTSGGFDTQYFGPGTRLTVL.